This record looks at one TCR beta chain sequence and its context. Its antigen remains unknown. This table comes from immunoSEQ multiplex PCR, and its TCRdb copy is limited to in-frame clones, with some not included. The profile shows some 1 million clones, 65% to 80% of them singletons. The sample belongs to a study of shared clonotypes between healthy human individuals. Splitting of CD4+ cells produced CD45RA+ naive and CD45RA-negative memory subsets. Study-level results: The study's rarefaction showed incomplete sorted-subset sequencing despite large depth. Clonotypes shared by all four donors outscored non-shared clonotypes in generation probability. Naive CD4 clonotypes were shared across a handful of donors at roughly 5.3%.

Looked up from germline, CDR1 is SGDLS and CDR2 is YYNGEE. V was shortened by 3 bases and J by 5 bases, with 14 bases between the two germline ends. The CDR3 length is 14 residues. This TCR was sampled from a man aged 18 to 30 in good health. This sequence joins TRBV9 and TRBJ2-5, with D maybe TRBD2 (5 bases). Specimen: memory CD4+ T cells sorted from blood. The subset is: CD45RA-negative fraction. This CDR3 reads CASSASRSGETQYF. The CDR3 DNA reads TGTGCCAGCAGCGCCTCCAGGTCGGGGGAGACCCAGTACTTC. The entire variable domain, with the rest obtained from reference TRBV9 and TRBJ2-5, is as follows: DSGVTQTPKHLITATGQRVTLRCSPRSGDLSVYWYQQSLDQGLQFLIQYYNGEERAKGNILERFSAQQFPDLHSELNLSSLELGDSALYFCASSASRSGETQYFGPGTRLLVL.